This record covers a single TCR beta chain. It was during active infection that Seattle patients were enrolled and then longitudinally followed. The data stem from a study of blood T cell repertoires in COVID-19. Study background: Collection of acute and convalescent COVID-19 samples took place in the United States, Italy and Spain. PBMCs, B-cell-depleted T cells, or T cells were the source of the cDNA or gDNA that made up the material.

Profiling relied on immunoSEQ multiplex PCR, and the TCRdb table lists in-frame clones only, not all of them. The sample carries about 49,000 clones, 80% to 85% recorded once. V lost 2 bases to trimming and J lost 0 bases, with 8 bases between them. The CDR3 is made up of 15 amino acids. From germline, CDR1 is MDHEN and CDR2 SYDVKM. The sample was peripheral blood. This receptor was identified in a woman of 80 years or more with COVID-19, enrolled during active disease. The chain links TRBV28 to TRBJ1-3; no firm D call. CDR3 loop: CASSLVEGSGNTIYF. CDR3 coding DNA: TGTGCCAGCAGTTTAGTGGAGGGCTCTGGAAACACCATATATTTT.